This T cell receptor beta chain was observed in a study of cytomegalovirus exposure and HLA in healthy donors. All donors participated as healthy donors of bone marrow. Comment on this clone: The antigen is undetermined.

Study-level results: Reportedly, fewer N-insertions than the roughly 700-donor mean appeared in an Asian-associated ancestry cluster in a later analysis. A further, later analysis showed that HLA-associated TCR beta chains (compared with equally common others) were more clonally expanded. Excluded were some V segments that proved indistinguishable, including TRBV6-2 and TRBV6-3.

The primer mix had 60 Vbeta and 13 Jbeta primers. Produced via immunoSEQ multiplex PCR; TCRdb's table is partial and in-frame only. The sample shows about 110,000 clones, roughly 76% of them seen only once. The V gene end was trimmed by 6 bases and the J gene end by 4 bases; junction bases not matched to a gene: 6. CDR3 length equals 14 residues. CDR1 is MNHEY and CDR2 is SVGAGI in the germline V gene. V is TRBV6-5 and J is TRBJ1-2; 9 nucleotides agree with TRBD1. This TCR derives from a man younger than 45 in good health and CMV-seropositive. The source material was PBMCs. The CDR3 sequence is CASSSTGGFYGYTF. The CDR3 DNA reads TGTGCCAGCAGCTCCACAGGGGGCTTCTATGGCTACACCTTC.